The 13 T cell receptor beta chains reported below all come from one sample, sequenced in a study of Graves' ophthalmopathy and Graves' hyperthyroidism. Scientists amplified the TCR beta CDR3 regions from RNA transcripts. A first-round RT-PCR used HTBI primers, followed by a second-round multiplex PCR. From the multiplex PCR reads, TCRdb called clonotypes with MiXCR, one entry per CDR3 protein. The sample includes about 600,000 distinct CDR3 sequences, roughly 39% seen only once; the top ten take around 4%. The sequenced sample consisted of peripheral blood or thyroid tissue (not recorded which). The receptors stem from an adult man with Graves' hyperthyroidism.

With respect to this clonotype: The germline gene is not matched at one end of the junction; a read error may be the cause. The chain carries TRBV29-1 and TRBJ1-5, with D maybe TRBD1 (5 bases). The length of the CDR3 is 13 residues. Germline V gene data show CDR1 as SQVTM and CDR2 as ANQGSEA. DNA of the CDR3: TGCAGCCTTGAGGCAGGGAGAAATCAGCCCCAGCATTTT. Its protein is CSLEAGRNQPQHF.

With regard to this clonotype: The junction shows a germline mismatch at one end, possibly a read error. The gene calls are TRBV10-3 and TRBJ2-3; 7 nucleotides line up with TRBD2. CDR1 and CDR2 from the germline V gene are ENHRY and SYGVKD. This CDR3 spans 15 amino acids. CDR3 nucleotides: TGTGCCAGCAGTGGGGCGGGAGAGAGCACAGATACGCAGTATTTT. Its protein is CASSGAGESTDTQYF.

The CDR3 DNA sequence: TGTGCCATCAGTCCGGACACCCGCTCCTACGAGCAGTACCTCGGGGAGCTGTTTTTT. Protein product: CAISPDTRSYEQYLGELFF. The V and J genes are TRBV10-3 and TRBJ2-2, with a weak D call TRBD1 (5 bases). CDR1 is ENHRY, CDR2 SYGVKD, per germline. There are 19 residues in the CDR3. V was clipped by 5 bases and J by 7 bases, with 29 bases between them.

The chain couples TRBV14 to TRBJ2-3; TRBD1 might be the D (6 bases). Trimming took off 4 bases at V and 5 bases at J, with 10 bases between the two ends. CDR1 SGHDN and CDR2 FVKESK come from the germline V gene. The CDR3 length is 13 residues. For the CDR3, the DNA is TGTGCCAGCAGCCCCACAGGGAGAGATACGCAGTATTTT. Translated, it gives CASSPTGRDTQYF.

The sample holds many counts of this clonotype. V is TRBV4-1 and J is TRBJ1-5, with D uncertain. Germline V gives CDR1 MGHRA, CDR2 YSYEKL. V was trimmed by 1 base and J by 7 bases, leaving 11 bases between them. The CDR3 has 14 amino acids. The CDR3 is CASSQVLKVQPQHF. DNA for the CDR3: TGCGCCAGCAGCCAAGTTTTGAAGGTCCAGCCCCAGCATTTT.

In the case of this clonotype: The junction departs from germline at one end; a sequencing error may be responsible. The rearrangement joins TRBV2 to TRBJ1-1; TRBD1 aligns across 9 bases. This CDR3 has 15 amino acids. Germline-derived CDR1 and CDR2 are SNHLY and FYNNEI. The CDR3 reads CASSDSGQGRPEAFF. The CDR3 DNA sequence: TGCGCCAGCAGTGATTCGGGACAGGGCCGTCCTGAAGCTTTCTTT.

This clonotype was picked up many times. The rearrangement uses TRBV24-1 and TRBJ1-1; D gene ambiguous. With 3 bases removed from V and 4 bases from J, the gap between germline ends came to 8 bases. CDR1 is KGHDR and CDR2 is SFDVKD in the germline V gene. The CDR3 is made up of 13 amino acids. CDR3: CATSDSRGTEAFF. CDR3 nucleotide sequence: TGTGCCACCAGTGATAGCCGGGGCACTGAAGCTTTCTTT.

The chain has TRBV30 and TRBJ1-6; the D is unclear. The CDR3 runs to 12 residues. CDR1 is GTSNPN and CDR2 is SVGIG in the germline V gene (reference sequence). V gave up 4 bases and J gave up 7 bases, with 8 bases separating them. CDR3 coding DNA: TGTGCCTGGATAAGTGGGAATTCACCCCTCCACTTT. Translated, it gives CAWISGNSPLHF.

For this clonotype: A clone one base away is much larger, so this may be a read error. The chain has TRBV7-3 and TRBJ2-5; the D gene is possibly TRBD1 (6 bases). The germline CDR1 and CDR2 sequences are SGHTA and FQGTGA. The CDR3 has 15 amino acids. Deletions cut 3 bases from V and 4 bases from J, with 15 bases between. The CDR3 protein is CASSLGAETVETQYF. CDR3 bases: TGTGCCAGCAGCTTGGGGGCCGAGACAGTAGAGACCCAGTACTTC.

This clonotype was counted many times. The chain recombines TRBV25-1 with TRBJ2-2; no clear D. CDR1 MGHDK and CDR2 SYGVNS come from the germline V gene. V gave up 1 base and J gave up 7 bases, with 4 bases separating them. The CDR3 is 12 residues long. The CDR3 spells CASSELVGELFF. Here the CDR3 DNA reads TGTGCCAGCAGTGAATTGGTCGGGGAGCTGTTTTTT.

The V and J genes are TRBV20-1 and TRBJ2-1, with TRBD2 as a possible D gene (6 bases). The V gene's germline CDR1 is DFQATT and CDR2 SNEGSKA (reference sequence). V lost 2 bases and J 0 bases, leaving 14 bases between the germline ends. The CDR3 spans 16 residues. The CDR3 DNA sequence: TGCAGTGCTAGAAAGACTAGTTCGAGCTCCTACAATGAGCAGTTCTTC. It codes for CSARKTSSSSYNEQFF.

This clonotype was recorded many times. The V call is TRBV7-9, the J call TRBJ2-7; 8 bases fit TRBD1. The CDR3 covers 12 residues. V lost 8 bases, J lost 5 bases, and 5 bases stayed unmatched. Germline V gene lookup returns CDR1 SEHNR and CDR2 FQNEAQ (reference sequence). CDR3 residues: CASGAGGNEQYF. The CDR3 DNA follows: TGTGCCAGCGGGGCAGGGGGCAACGAGCAGTACTTC.

The V gene is TRBV3-1, the J gene TRBJ2-7; TRBD2 aligns across 9 bases. With 5 bases clipped from V and 2 bases from J, the junction kept 7 bases outside the gene matches. Germline V gene lookup returns CDR1 LGHDT and CDR2 YNNKEL (reference sequence). This CDR3 is 15 amino acids long. The CDR3 reads CASSALLAGTYEQYF. The CDR3 nucleotides are TGTGCCAGCAGCGCGTTACTAGCGGGCACCTACGAGCAGTACTTC.